There are a few counts of the clone carrying this TCR beta chain. Its antigen is unidentified. Via MiXCR, TCRdb re-called the 5' RACE reads, giving one row per CDR3 protein. The sample yields a few hundred thousand distinct CDR3 sequences, roughly 9% seen once. This sample is part of a study of identical twins. With 10 bases clipped from V and 6 bases from J, the junction kept 11 bases outside the gene matches. Germline V gene data show CDR1 as MNHEY and CDR2 as SMNVEV (reference sequence). The CDR3 loop spans 13 amino acids. Findings of the study overall: Cord blood's abundant beta clonotypes had fewer insertions, unlike memory repertoires. Researchers reported weaker excess twin sharing in beta out-of-frame sequences. Compared with models, monozygotic twins showed more out-of-frame TCR alpha sharing.

Donors were all healthy Caucasians. The chain couples TRBV27 to TRBJ2-7; 8 bases fit TRBD2. This TCR was sampled from a woman between 50 and 59 years old in good health. Sequencing used naive T cells sorted from blood. The CDR3 protein is CATTAGGLGEQYF. DNA for the CDR3: TGTGCCACCACTGCGGGAGGACTCGGCGAGCAGTACTTC.